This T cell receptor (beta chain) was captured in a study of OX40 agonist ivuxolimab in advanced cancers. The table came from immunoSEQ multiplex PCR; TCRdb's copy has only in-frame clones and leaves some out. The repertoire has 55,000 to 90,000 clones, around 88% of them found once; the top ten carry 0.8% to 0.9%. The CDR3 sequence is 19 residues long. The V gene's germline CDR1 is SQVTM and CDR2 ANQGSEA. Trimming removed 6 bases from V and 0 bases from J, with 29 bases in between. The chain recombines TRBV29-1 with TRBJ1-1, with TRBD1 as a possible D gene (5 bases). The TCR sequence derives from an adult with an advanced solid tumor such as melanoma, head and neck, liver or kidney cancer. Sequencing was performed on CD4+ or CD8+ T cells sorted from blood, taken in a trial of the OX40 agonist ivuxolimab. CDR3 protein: CSVVQKGKWIGTMNTEAFF. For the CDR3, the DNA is TGCAGCGTCGTACAGAAGGGGAAGTGGATCGGGACCATGAACACTGAAGCTTTCTTT.